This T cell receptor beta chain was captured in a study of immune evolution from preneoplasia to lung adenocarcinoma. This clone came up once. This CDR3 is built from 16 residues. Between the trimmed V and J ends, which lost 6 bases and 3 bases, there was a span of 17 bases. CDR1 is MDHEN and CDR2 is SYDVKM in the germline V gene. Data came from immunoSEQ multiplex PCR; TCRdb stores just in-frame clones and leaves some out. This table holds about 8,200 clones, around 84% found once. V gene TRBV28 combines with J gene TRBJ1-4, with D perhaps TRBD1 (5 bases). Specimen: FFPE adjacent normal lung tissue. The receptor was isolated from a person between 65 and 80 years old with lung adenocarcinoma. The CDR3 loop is CASSPIGARANEKLFF. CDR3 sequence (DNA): TGTGCCAGCAGCCCCATCGGGGCCAGGGCTAATGAAAAACTGTTTTTT.